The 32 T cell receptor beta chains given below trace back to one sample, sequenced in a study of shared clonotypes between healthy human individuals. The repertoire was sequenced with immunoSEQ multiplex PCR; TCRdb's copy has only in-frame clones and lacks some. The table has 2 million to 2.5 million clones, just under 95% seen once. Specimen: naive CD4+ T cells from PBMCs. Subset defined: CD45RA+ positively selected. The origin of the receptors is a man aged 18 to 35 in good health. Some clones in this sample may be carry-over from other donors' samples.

As DNA, the CDR3 is TGTGCCAGCTCACTCGGGATCATGAACACTGAAGCTTTCTTT. This translates into CASSLGIMNTEAFF. The chain is built from TRBV18 and TRBJ1-1; D remains ambiguous. Germline CDR1 reads KGHSH; CDR2 reads LQKENI. CDR3 size: 14 residues. Between the trimmed V and J ends, which lost 4 bases and 0 bases, there was a span of 9 bases.

The CDR3 is CASSHSGNEQFF. The CDR3, as DNA: TGTGCCAGCAGCCATAGTGGTAATGAGCAGTTCTTC. The rearrangement joins TRBV27 to TRBJ2-1; D gene ambiguous. Trimming took off 6 bases at V and 7 bases at J, with 10 bases between the two ends. This CDR3 region has 12 residues. Germline values: CDR1 MNHEY, CDR2 SMNVEV (reference sequence).

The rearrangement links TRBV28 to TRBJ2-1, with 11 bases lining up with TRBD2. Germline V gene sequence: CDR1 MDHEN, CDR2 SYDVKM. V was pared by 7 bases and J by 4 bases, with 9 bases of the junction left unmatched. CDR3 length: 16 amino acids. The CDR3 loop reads CASTPRGTSGYNEQFF. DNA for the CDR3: TGTGCCAGCACCCCTCGTGGGACTAGCGGATACAATGAGCAGTTCTTC.

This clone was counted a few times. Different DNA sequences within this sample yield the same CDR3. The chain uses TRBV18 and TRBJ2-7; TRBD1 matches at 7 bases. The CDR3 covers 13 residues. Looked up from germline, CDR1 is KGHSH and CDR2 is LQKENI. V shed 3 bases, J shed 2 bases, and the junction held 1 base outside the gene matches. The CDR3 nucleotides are TGTGCCAGCTCACCTCAGGGGGCCTACGAGCAGTACTTC. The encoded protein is CASSPQGAYEQYF. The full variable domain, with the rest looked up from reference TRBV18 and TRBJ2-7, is NAGVMQNPRHLVRRRGQEARLRCSPMKGHSHVYWYRQLPEEGLKFMVYLQKENIIDESGMPKERFSAEFPKEGPSILRIQQVVRGDSAAYFCASSPQGAYEQYFGPGTRLTVT.

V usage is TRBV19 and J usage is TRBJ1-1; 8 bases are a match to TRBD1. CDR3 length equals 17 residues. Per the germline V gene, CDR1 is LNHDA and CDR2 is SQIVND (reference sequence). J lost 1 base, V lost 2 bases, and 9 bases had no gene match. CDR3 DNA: TGTGCCAGTAGTATAACCGGACAGGGTGGAACGAACACTGAAGCTTTCTTT. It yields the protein CASSITGQGGTNTEAFF.

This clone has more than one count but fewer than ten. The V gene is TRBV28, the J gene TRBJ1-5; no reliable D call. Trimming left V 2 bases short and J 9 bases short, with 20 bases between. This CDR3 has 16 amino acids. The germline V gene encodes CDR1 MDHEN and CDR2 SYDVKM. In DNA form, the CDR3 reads TGTGCCAGCAGTTTAGATCGGGGAGATATGGGTGGGCCCCAGCATTTT. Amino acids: CASSLDRGDMGGPQHF.

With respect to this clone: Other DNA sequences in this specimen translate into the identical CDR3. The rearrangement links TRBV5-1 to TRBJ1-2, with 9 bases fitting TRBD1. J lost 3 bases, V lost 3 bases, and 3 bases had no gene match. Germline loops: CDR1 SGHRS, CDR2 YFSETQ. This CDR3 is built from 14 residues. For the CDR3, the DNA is TGCGCCAGCAGCTCGGGACAGGGAGACTATGGCTACACCTTC. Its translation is CASSSGQGDYGYTF.

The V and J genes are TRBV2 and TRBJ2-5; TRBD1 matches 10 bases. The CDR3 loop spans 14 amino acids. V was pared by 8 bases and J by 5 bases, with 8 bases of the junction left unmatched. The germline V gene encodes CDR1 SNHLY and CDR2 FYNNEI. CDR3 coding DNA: TGTGCCAGCGGCCCCGGGACAGGGGTCGAGACCCAGTACTTC. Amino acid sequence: CASGPGTGVETQYF. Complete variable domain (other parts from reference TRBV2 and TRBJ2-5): EPEVTQTPSHQVTQMGQEVILRCVPISNHLYFYWYRQILGQKVEFLVSFYNNEISEKSEIFDDQFSVERPDGSNFTLKIRSTKLEDSAMYFCASGPGTGVETQYFGPGTRLLVL.

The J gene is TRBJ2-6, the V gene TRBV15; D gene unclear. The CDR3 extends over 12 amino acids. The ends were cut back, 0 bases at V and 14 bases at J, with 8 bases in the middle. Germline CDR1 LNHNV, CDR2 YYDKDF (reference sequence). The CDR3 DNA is TGTGCCACCAGCAGAGATCCCCCCCTCCTGACTTTC. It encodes CATSRDPPLLTF. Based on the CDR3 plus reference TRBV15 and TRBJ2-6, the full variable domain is DAMVIQNPRYQVTQFGKPVTLSCSQTLNHNVMYWYQQKSSQAPKLLFHYYDKDFNNEADTPDNFQSRRPNTSFCFLDIRSPGLGDTAMYLCATSRDPPLLTFGAGSRLTVL.

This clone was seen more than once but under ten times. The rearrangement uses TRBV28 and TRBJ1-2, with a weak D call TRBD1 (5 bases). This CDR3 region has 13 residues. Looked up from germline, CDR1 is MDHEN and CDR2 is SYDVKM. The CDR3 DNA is TGTGCGGCCCGGCCAGGGCTCCCCTATGGCTACACCTTC. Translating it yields CAARPGLPYGYTF.

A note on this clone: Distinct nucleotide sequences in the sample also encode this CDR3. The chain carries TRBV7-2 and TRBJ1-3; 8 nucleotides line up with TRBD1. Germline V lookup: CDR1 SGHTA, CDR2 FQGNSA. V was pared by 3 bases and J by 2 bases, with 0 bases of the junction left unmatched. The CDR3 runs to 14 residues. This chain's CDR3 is CASSLDRAGNTIYF. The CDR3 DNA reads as TGTGCCAGCAGCTTGGACAGGGCTGGAAACACCATATATTTT.

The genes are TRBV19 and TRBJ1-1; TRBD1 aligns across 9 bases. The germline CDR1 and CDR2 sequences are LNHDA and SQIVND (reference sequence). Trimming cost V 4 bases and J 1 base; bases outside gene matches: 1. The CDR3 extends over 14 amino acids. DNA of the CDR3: TGTGCCAGTAGTAGGGACAGGGCGAACACTGAAGCTTTCTTT. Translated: CASSRDRANTEAFF.

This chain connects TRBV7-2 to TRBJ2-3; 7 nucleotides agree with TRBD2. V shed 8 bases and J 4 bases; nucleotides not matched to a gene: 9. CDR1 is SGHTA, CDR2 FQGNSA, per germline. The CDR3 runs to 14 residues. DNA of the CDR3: TGTGCCAGCGGGGGGGAGGTGTTCGCAGATACGCAGTATTTT. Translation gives CASGGEVFADTQYF.

The CDR3 DNA reads TGTGCCAGCAGGCCCGGGACAACAAAGACTAACTATGGCTACACCTTC. This translates into CASRPGTTKTNYGYTF. The rearrangement links TRBV27 to TRBJ1-2; weak D call: TRBD1 (6 bases). Germline V lookup: CDR1 MNHEY, CDR2 SMNVEV (reference sequence). The length of the CDR3 is 16 residues. Trimming removed 6 bases from V and 0 bases from J, with 17 bases in between.

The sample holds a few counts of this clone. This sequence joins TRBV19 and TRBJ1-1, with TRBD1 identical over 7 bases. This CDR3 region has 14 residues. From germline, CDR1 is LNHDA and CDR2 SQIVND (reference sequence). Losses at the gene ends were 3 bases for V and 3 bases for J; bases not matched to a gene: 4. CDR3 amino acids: CASSMARGDTEAFF. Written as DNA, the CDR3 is TGTGCCAGTAGTATGGCCAGGGGGGACACTGAAGCTTTCTTT. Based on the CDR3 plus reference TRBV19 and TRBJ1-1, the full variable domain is DGGITQSPKYLFRKEGQNVTLSCEQNLNHDAMYWYRQDPGQGLRLIYYSQIVNDFQKGDIAEGYSVSREKKESFPLTVTSAQKNPTAFYLCASSMARGDTEAFFGQGTRLTVV.

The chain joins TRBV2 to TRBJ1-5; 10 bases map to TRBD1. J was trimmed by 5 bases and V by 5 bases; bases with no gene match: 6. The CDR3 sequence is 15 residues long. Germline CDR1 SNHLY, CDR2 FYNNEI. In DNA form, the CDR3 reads TGTGCCAGCAGTTCCGGGACAGGGGTCTATCAGCCCCAGCATTTT. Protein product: CASSSGTGVYQPQHF.

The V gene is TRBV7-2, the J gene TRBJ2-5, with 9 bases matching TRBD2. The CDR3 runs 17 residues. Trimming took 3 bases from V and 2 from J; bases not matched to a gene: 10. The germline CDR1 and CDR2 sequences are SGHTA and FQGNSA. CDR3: CASSLVLAGPLQETQYF. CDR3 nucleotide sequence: TGTGCCAGCAGCTTGGTGCTAGCGGGACCTCTTCAAGAGACCCAGTACTTC.

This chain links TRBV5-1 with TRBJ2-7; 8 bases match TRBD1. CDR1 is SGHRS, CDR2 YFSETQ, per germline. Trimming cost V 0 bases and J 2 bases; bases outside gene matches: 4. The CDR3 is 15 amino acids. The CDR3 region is CASSLATGVPYEQYF. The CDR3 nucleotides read TGCGCCAGCAGCTTGGCGACAGGGGTCCCCTACGAGCAGTACTTC. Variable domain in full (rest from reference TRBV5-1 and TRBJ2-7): KAGVTQTPRYLIKTRGQQVTLSCSPISGHRSVSWYQQTPGQGLQFLFEYFSETQRNKGNFPGRFSGRQFSNSRSEMNVSTLELGDSALYLCASSLATGVPYEQYFGPGTRLTVT.

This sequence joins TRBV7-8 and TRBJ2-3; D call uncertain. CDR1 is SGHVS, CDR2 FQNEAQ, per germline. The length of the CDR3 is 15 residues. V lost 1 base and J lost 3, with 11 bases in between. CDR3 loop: CASSLVLETTDTQYF. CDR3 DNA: TGTGCCAGCAGCTTAGTTCTAGAAACTACAGATACGCAGTATTTT.

This CDR3 reads CSAHAGAGEAFF. CDR3 bases: TGCAGCGCCCACGCTGGGGCCGGGGAAGCTTTCTTT. J is TRBJ1-1 and V is TRBV29-1, with TRBD1 as a possible D gene (5 bases). The CDR3 is 12 residues long. V was clipped by 7 bases and J by 8 bases, with 17 bases between them. Germline V lookup: CDR1 SQVTM, CDR2 ANQGSEA.

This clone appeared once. The DNA for the CDR3 is TGTGCCAGCAGTTTGGTCCGAACGAACACCGGGGAGCTGTTTTTT. It is translated as CASSLVRTNTGELFF. The rearrangement uses TRBV2 and TRBJ2-2; D not certain. Looked up from germline, CDR1 is SNHLY and CDR2 is FYNNEI. The V end was cut by 5 bases, the J end by 0 bases, with 10 bases between. The CDR3 totals 15 residues.

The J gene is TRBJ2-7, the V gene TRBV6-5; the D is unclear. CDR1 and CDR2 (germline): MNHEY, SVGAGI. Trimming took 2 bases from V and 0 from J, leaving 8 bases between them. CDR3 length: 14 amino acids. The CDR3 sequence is CASSYGRSSYEQYF. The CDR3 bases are TGTGCCAGCAGTTACGGGCGCAGCTCCTACGAGCAGTACTTC.

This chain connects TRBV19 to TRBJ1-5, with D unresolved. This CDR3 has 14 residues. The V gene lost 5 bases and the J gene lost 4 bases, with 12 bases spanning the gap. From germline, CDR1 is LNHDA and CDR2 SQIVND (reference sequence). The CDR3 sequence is CASSLRASNQPQHF. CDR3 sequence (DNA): TGTGCCAGTAGTTTGAGAGCCTCGAATCAGCCCCAGCATTTT. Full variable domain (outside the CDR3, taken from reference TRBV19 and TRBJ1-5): DGGITQSPKYLFRKEGQNVTLSCEQNLNHDAMYWYRQDPGQGLRLIYYSQIVNDFQKGDIAEGYSVSREKKESFPLTVTSAQKNPTAFYLCASSLRASNQPQHFGDGTRLSIL.

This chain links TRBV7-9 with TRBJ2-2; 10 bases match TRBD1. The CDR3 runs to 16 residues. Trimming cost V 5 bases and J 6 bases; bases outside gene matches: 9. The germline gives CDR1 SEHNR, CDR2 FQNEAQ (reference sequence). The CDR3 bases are TGTGCCAGCAGCCTATGGACAGGGGGGTTCCCCGGGGAGCTGTTTTTT. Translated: CASSLWTGGFPGELFF.

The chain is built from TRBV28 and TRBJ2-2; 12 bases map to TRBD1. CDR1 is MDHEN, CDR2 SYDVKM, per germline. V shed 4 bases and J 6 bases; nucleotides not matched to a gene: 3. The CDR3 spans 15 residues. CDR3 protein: CASSWDRGRAGELFF. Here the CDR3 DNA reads TGTGCCAGCAGTTGGGACAGGGGGCGGGCCGGGGAGCTGTTTTTT.

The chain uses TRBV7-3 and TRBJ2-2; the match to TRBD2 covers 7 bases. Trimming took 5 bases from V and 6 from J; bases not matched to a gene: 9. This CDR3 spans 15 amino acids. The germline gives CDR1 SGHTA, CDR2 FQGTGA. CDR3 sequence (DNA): TGTGCCAGCAGCAAATATGGGCTAGCGGCCGGGGAGCTGTTTTTT. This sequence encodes CASSKYGLAAGELFF.

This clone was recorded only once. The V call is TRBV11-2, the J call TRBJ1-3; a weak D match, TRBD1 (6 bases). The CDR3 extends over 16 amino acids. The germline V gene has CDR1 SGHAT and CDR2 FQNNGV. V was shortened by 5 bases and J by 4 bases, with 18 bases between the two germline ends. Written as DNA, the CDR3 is TGTGCCAGCAGCCCAGGGGCGGGGGGGCGCGGAAACACCATATATTTT. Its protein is CASSPGAGGRGNTIYF.

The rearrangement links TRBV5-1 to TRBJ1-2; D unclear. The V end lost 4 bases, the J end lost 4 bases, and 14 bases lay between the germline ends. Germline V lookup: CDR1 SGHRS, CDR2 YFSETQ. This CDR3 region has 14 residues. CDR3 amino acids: CASSRMMRGYGYTF. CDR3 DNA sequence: TGCGCCAGCAGCCGGATGATGCGGGGCTATGGCTACACCTTC.

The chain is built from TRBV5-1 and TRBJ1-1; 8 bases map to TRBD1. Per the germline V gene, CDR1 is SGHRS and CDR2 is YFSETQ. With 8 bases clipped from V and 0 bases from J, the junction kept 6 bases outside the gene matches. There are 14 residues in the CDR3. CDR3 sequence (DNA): TGCGCCAGTGGACAGGGACCCATGAACACTGAAGCTTTCTTT. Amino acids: CASGQGPMNTEAFF.

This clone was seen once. The CDR3 DNA sequence: TGCGCCAGCAGCTCCGGACAGCTCACAGATACGCAGTATTTT. This codes for CASSSGQLTDTQYF. This sequence joins TRBV5-1 and TRBJ2-3; a weak D match, TRBD1 (6 bases). V was cut by 3 bases and J by 2 bases, with 10 bases left in between. The CDR3 has 14 amino acids. Germline CDR1 SGHRS, CDR2 YFSETQ.

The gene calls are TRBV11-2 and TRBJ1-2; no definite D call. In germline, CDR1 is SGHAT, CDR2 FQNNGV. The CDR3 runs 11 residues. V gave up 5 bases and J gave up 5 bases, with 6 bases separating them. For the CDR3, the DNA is TGTGCCAGCAGCCCACAGTATGGCTACACCTTC. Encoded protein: CASSPQYGYTF.

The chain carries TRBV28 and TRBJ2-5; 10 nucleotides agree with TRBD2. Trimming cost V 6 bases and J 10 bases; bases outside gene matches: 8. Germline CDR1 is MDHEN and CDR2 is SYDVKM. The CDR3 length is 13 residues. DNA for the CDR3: TGTGCCAGCAGACTAGCGGGACGAGGGGACCAGTACTTC. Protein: CASRLAGRGDQYF.